The entry that follows covers one T cell receptor (beta chain) sequence. Its target is not known. The data are from a study of CD8 T cells in ankylosing spondylitis. Making use of molecular barcodes, quantitative 5'-RACE generated TCR beta libraries. TCRdb re-called the 5' RACE reads with MiXCR, one entry per CDR3 protein. The sample has some 240,000 distinct CDR3 sequences, about 6.7% seen once. Overall study results and limits: Disease-linked clones were CD8+ and relatively rare in peripheral blood. The clones that were linked to disease were reported to be significantly enriched in matched synovial fluid samples from ankylosing spondylitis patients. Some of the motif variants had earlier been found in reactive arthritis patients' fluid and blood. In ankylosing spondylitis blood, a motif of about eight highly homologous TCR beta variants appeared characteristic.

The ends lost 6 bases at V and 5 bases at J; junction bases unmatched: 13. The CDR3 contains 15 residues. Sequenced sample: blood, either unsorted or a sorted T cell fraction (not recorded which). The chain uses TRBV12-3 or TRBV12-4 and TRBJ2-7, with 7 bases fitting TRBD1. The TCR originated in a male donor with ankylosing spondylitis. Written as DNA, the CDR3 is TGTGCCAGCAGCCCCGGACAGGAGCACACCCACGAGCAGTACTTC. It codes for CASSPGQEHTHEQYF.